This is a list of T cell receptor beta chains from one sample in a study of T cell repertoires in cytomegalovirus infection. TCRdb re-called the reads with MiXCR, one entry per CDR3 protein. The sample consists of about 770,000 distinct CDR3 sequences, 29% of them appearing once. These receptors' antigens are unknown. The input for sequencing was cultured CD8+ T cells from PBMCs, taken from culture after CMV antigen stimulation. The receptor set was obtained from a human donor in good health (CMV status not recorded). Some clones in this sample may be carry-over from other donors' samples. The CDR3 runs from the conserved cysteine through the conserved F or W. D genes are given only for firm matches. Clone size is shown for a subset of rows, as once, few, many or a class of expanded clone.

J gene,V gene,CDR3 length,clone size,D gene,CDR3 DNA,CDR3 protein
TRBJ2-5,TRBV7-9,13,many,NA,TGTGCCAGCAGCCAGGGGGGTCAAGAGACCCAGTACTTC,CASSQGGQETQYF
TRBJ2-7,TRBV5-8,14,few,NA,TGTGCCAGCAGCTTTTTTACCAGGGGTTACGAGCAGTACTTC,CASSFFTRGYEQYF
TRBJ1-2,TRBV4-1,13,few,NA,TGCGCCAGCAGCCAAGATGTGGACAGCGGCTACACCTTC,CASSQDVDSGYTF
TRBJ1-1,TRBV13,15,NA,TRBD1,TGTGCCAGCAGCTTAGGTCTAGGACAGGGCACTGAAGCTTTCTTT,CASSLGLGQGTEAFF
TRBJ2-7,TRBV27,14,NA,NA,TGTGCCAGCAGTTTTGGAGCTTCAGGAACCGAGCAGTACTTC,CASSFGASGTEQYF
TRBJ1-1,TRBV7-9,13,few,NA,TGTGCCAGCAGCTGGGTTTCGAACACTGAAGCTTTCTTT,CASSWVSNTEAFF
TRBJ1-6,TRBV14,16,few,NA,TGTGCCAGCAGCAAGGAGGGCAGGGTGAGCAATTCACCCCTCCACTTT,CASSKEGRVSNSPLHF
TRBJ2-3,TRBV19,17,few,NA,TGTGCCAGTAGTCCTCAGACGCGATTCGACCGCACAGATACGCAGTATTTT,CASSPQTRFDRTDTQYF
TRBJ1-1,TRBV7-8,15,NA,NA,TGTGCCAGCAGCCAATGGACAGTCATGAACACTGAAGCTTTCTTT,CASSQWTVMNTEAFF
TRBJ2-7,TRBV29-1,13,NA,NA,TGCAGCCTTGAACCCGGGGGCTCCTACGAGCAGTACTTC,CSLEPGGSYEQYF
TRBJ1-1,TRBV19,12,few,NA,TGTGCCAGTAGTATCGGTGCGGATGGGGCTTTCTTT,CASSIGADGAFF
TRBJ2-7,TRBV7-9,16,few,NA,TGTGCCAGCAGCTTCCTCAGGGGCGTCTTGGCGTACGAGCAGTACTTC,CASSFLRGVLAYEQYF
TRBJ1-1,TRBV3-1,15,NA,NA,TGTGCCAGCAGCACCCTTATGGAGGGACGCACTGAAGCTTTCTTT,CASSTLMEGRTEAFF
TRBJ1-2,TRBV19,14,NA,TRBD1,TGTGCCAGTAGCTTGGACAGGGTGCTGTATGGCTACACCTTC,CASSLDRVLYGYTF
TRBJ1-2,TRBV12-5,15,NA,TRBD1,TGTGCTAGTGGTTTCCCCGGACAGGGGGCGAATGGCTACACCTTC,CASGFPGQGANGYTF
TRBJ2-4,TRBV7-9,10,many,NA,TGTGCCAGCAGCCGGGACATTCAGTACTTC,CASSRDIQYF
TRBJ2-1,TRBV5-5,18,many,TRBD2,TGTGCCAGCAGCATGACCCTCGGACTAGCGGGACCCTCTAATGAGCAGTTCTTC,CASSMTLGLAGPSNEQFF
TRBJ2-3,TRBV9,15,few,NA,TGTGCCAGCAATAATGGCGGGGTTGGCACAGATACGCAGTATTTT,CASNNGGVGTDTQYF
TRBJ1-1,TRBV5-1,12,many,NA,TGCGCCAGCAGCTTGGCCGCAGGCGTAGCTTTCTTT,CASSLAAGVAFF
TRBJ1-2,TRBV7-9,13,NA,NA,TGTGCCAGCAGCATCGGGAGTAACTATGGCTACACCTTC,CASSIGSNYGYTF
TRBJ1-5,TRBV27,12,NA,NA,TGTGCCAGCGGCAATAGCAATCAGCCCCAGCATTTT,CASGNSNQPQHF
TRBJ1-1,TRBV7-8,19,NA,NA,TGTGCCAGCACCCTCAACCGTCGGACTCCCCGCGGGATGAACACTGAAGCTTTCTTT,CASTLNRRTPRGMNTEAFF
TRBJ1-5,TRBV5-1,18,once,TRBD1,TGCGCCAGCAGCTTGGGACTCACCGGGACAGGGGGTCGGGAGCCCCAGCATTTT,CASSLGLTGTGGREPQHF
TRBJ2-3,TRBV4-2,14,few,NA,TGTGCCAGCAGCCCAGGTGCGGGGTGGGATACGCAGTATTTT,CASSPGAGWDTQYF
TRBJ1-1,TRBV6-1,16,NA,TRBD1,TGTGCCAGCAGTGAATTGGGACAGGGGTGGAACACTGAAGCTTTCTTT,CASSELGQGWNTEAFF
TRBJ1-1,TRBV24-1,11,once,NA,TGTGCCACCAGTGATTTGGAGGAAGCTTTCTTT,CATSDLEEAFF
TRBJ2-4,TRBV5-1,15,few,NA,TGCGCCAGCAGCCGAATCGGCGTAGCCAAAAACATTCAGTACTTC,CASSRIGVAKNIQYF
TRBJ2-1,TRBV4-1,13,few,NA,TGCGCCAGCAGCCGATCTACTCACAATGAGCAGTTCTTC,CASSRSTHNEQFF
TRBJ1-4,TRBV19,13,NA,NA,TGTGCCAGTAGAACCTTCCAGGATGAAAAACTGTTTTTT,CASRTFQDEKLFF
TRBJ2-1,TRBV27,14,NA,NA,TGTGCCAGCAGTTGGAGGGGTATTCGGAATGAGCAGTTCTTC,CASSWRGIRNEQFF
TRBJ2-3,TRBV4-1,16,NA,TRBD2,TGCGCCAGCAGCCAAGATTCGGGACTAGCGGGGGATACGCAGTATTTT,CASSQDSGLAGDTQYF
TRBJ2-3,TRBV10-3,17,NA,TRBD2,TGTGCCATCAGCCAATCAGAGCGGGGGGGCCCTTCAGATACGCAGTATTTT,CAISQSERGGPSDTQYF
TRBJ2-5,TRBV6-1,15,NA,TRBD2,TGTGCCAGCACCCGACTAGCGCTCGGGCAAGAGACCCAGTACTTC,CASTRLALGQETQYF
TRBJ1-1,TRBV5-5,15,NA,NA,TGTGCCAGCAGCCAGCTGACAGGTGGGAGGACTGAAGCTTTCTTT,CASSQLTGGRTEAFF
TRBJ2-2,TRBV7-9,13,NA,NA,TGTGCCAGCAGCCTAGACTTAGCCGGGGAGCTGTTTTTT,CASSLDLAGELFF
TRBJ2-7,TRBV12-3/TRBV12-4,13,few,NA,TGTGCCAGCAGTTTAAGGGGCGCTGGCGAGCAGTACTTC,CASSLRGAGEQYF
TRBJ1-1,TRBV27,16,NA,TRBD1,TGTGCCAGCAGTTTCCTCGCCGGGACAGGGGACACTGAAGCTTTCTTT,CASSFLAGTGDTEAFF
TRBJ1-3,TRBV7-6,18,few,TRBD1,TGTGCCAGCAGCTCCTTCCCGGGACAGGGGGCGACTGGAAACACCATATATTTT,CASSSFPGQGATGNTIYF
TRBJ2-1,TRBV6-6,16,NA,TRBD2,TGTGCCAGCGGTTACTTTGGTCCTCTGGGGGGGAATGAGCAGTTCTTC,CASGYFGPLGGNEQFF
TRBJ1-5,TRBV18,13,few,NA,TGTGCCAGCTCCGGCCCGCGCAATCAGCCCCAGCATTTT,CASSGPRNQPQHF
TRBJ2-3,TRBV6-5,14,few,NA,TGTGCCAGCAGCAACATCAGGGGCACAGATACGCAGTATTTT,CASSNIRGTDTQYF
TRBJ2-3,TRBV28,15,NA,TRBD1,TGTGCCAGCAGTTTCGGGCAGGGGGCGCTTAAGACGCAGTATTTT,CASSFGQGALKTQYF
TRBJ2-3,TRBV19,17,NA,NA,TGTGCCAGTAGTACCCTCGCGGGGTTCACTAGCACAGATACGCAGTATTTT,CASSTLAGFTSTDTQYF
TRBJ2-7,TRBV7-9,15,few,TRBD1,TGTGCCAGCAGCTACCGGGACAGCTACGCCTACGAGCAGTACTTC,CASSYRDSYAYEQYF
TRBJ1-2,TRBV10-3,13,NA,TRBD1,TGTGCCATCAGTGGGGACAGTAACTATGGCTACACCTTC,CAISGDSNYGYTF
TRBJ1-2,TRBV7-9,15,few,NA,TGTGCTAGCAGACGTCGGGACTCGCCTCCACTAGGCTACACCTTC,CASRRRDSPPLGYTF
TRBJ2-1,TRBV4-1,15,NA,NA,TGCGCCAGCAGCCACGCTGGGCGTGGGTTGAATGAGCAGTTCTTC,CASSHAGRGLNEQFF
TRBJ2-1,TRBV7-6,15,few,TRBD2,TGTGCCAGCAGCTTAAGTAACGGGGGGGCCGGGTGGCAGTTCTTC,CASSLSNGGAGWQFF
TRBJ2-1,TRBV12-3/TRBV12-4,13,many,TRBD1,TGTGCCAGCAGTGCACAGGGGGAAATTGAGCAGTTCTTC,CASSAQGEIEQFF
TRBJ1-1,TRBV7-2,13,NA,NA,TGTGCCACAGCCGGGGCCGCGACGCCTGAAGCTTTCTTT,CATAGAATPEAFF